This T cell receptor beta chain was sequenced for a study of T cell changes during pregnancy in multiple sclerosis. Clones were read by immunoSEQ multiplex PCR, and TCRdb kept only the in-frame ones, dropping some. The table has tens of thousands of clones, over 85% seen once; the top ten hold under 4.5%. In germline, CDR1 is SGHRS, CDR2 YFSETQ. The CDR3 has 16 amino acids. V lost 4 bases to trimming and J lost 0 bases; unmatched junction nucleotides: 8. The TCR comes from a female donor with multiple sclerosis, enrolled in a pregnancy study. V gene TRBV5-1 combines with J gene TRBJ2-7, with 9 bases lining up with TRBD1. Sequencing used CD8+ T cells from peripheral blood mononuclear cells, obtained after pregnancy. CDR3 nucleotides: TGCGCCAGCAGCAGGGGGGACAGGGAGAGCTCCTACGAGCAGTACTTC. Translated: CASSRGDRESSYEQYF.